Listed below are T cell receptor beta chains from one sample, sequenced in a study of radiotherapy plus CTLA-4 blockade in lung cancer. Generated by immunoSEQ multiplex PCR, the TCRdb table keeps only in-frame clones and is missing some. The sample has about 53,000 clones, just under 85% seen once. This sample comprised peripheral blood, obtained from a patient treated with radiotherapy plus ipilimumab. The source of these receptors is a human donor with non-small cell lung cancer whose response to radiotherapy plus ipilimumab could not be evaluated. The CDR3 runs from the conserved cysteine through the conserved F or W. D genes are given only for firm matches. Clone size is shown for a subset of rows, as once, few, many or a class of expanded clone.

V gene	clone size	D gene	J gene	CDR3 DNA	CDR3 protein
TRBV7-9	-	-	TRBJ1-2	TGTGCCAGCACCTCCAGTGGGGCGGGGGCCTATGGCTACACCTTC	CASTSSGAGAYGYTF
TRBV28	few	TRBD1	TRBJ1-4	TGTGCCAGCAGTTTATTCCTAACAGGGGCAGGTGAAAAACTGTTTTTT	CASSLFLTGAGEKLFF
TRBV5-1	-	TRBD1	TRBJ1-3	TGCGCCAGCAGCCAGGGGACAGGGAGAGAGAACACCATATATTTT	CASSQGTGRENTIYF
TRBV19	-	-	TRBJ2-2	TGTGCCAGTAGTATCCGCCCCACAGGGAACACCGGGGAGCTGTTTTTT	CASSIRPTGNTGELFF
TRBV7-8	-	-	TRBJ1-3	TGTGCCAGCAGCCCTAGAGGGCCCTCTGGAAACACCATATATTTT	CASSPRGPSGNTIYF
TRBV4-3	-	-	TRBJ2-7	TGCGCCAGCAGCCAGAGACAGGACACCTACGAGCAGTACTTC	CASSQRQDTYEQYF
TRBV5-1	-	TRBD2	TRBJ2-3	TGCGCCAGCAGTCAGATAGCGGGAGAGTCGGATACGCAGTATTTT	CASSQIAGESDTQYF
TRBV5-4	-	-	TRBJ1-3	TGTGCCAGCAGCCACCCCAGGGAATCTGGAAACACCATATATTTT	CASSHPRESGNTIYF
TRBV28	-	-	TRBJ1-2	TGTGCCAGCCTGGACAGAACCAACTATGGCTACACCTTC	CASLDRTNYGYTF
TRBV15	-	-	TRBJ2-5	TGTGCCACCAGCAGAGCGAGCCCCGGGCAGGGGATTGAAGAGACCCAGTACTTC	CATSRASPGQGIEETQYF
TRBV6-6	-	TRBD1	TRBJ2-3	TGTGCCAGCAGTTCCGCGGGACAGGGGGGAAGAGATACGCAGTATTTT	CASSSAGQGGRDTQYF
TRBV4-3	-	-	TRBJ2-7	TGCGCCAGCAGCCAAGACAGCGATTCCTACGAGCAGTACTTC	CASSQDSDSYEQYF
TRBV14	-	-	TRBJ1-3	TGTGCCAGCAGCCAAGGTGAAGGGAGAGGAAACACCATATATTTT	CASSQGEGRGNTIYF
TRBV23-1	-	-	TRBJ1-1	TGCGCCAGCACCATAAGGGCGGGGGCAACTGAAGCTTTCTTT	CASTIRAGATEAFF
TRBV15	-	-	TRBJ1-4	TGTGCCACCAGCAGAGTGGGCCCTGTCAATGAAAAACTGTTTTTT	CATSRVGPVNEKLFF
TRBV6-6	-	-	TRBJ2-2	TGTGCCAGCAGCTCAGTCACCGGGGAGCTGTTTTTT	CASSSVTGELFF
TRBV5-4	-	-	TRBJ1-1	TGTGCCAGCAGCTTGGCCTCGGGCAGGGGATCCCCTGAAGCTTTCTTT	CASSLASGRGSPEAFF
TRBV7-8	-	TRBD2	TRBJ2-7	TGTGCCAGCAGCACGGGACTAGGGGGTTACGAGCAGTACTTC	CASSTGLGGYEQYF
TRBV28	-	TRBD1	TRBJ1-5	TGTGCCAGCAGTGCAGGGGGTGGCGGACAGCCCCAGCATTTT	CASSAGGGGQPQHF
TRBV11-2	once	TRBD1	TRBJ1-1	TGTGCCAGCAGCTTTATTAACAGGGGCCGAAACACTGAAGCTTTCTTT	CASSFINRGRNTEAFF
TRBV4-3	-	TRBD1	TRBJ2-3	TGCGCCAGCAGCCAATCGGGACAGGGGAGAACAGATACGCAGTATTTT	CASSQSGQGRTDTQYF
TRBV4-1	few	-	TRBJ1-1	TGCGCCAGCAGAGGGGTCACAGTAAACACTGAAGCTTTCTTT	CASRGVTVNTEAFF
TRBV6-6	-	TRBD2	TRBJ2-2	TGTGCCAGCAGTACTAGCGGGAGGGCGAACACCGGGGAGCTGTTTTTT	CASSTSGRANTGELFF
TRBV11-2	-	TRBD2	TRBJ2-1	TGTGCCAGCAGATTCAGTGGACTAGCTGTCAATGAGCAGTTCTTC	CASRFSGLAVNEQFF
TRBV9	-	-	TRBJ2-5	TGTGCCAGCAGCCAACCTAACCAAGAGACCCAGTACTTC	CASSQPNQETQYF